This TCR beta chain was sequenced during a study of blood T cells in healthy people across ages. Study results and limitations: Roughly linear declines in TCR beta diversity per million T cells occurred with age. Nothing was known about donor CMV status, and this possibly confounded expanded clonotype changes.

Notes on this clonotype: What it binds is not known.

CDR3 size: 13 residues. Germline CDR1 is ENHRY and CDR2 is SYGVKD. The ends lost 11 bases at V and 6 bases at J; junction bases unmatched: 7. Peripheral blood, about 10 milliliters per donor, was collected. Researchers isolated at least 7 million PBMCs per sample. Combining a sample-barcoded 5' primer with a J-beta primer mix, a second PCR ran for roughly 7 to 12 cycles. TCRdb used MiXCR to reprocess the 5' RACE reads, holding one entry per CDR3 protein. The data contain 700,000 to 800,000 distinct CDR3 sequences, 43% of them singletons. The V call is TRBV10-3, the J call TRBJ1-4; 9 bases are shared with TRBD1. The clonotype originates from a woman aged 55-75 years in good health. Sequencing was performed on blood. The chain's CDR3 is CASSGTGYEKLFF. The CDR3 nucleotides are TGTGCCTCGTCCGGGACAGGGTATGAAAAACTGTTTTTT.